The source of this T cell receptor beta chain is a study of blood T cell repertoires in COVID-19. Ages ranged from about 18 to 89 years, with residence in about two dozen US areas. Cohort placement rested on clinical history that participants reported themselves. Symptom resolution, clearance, or two negative PCRs marked donors in Cohort 3 as recovered. Original handling: How many nucleated cells were present was estimated from reference gene primer amplification. Some clones are missing from TCRdb's copy, which holds only in-frame ones; the method was immunoSEQ multiplex PCR. D and trimming were read from the DNA, whereas the V and J calls and clone size are those reported in that table. The sample lists around 300,000 clones, 90% occurring once. The sample consisted of PBMCs or T cells enriched from blood (not recorded which). This clonotype was obtained from a woman in her 30s who had recovered from COVID-19.

The CDR3 nucleotides read TGCAGCGCTGGCCACAGGGCCGTGGGCACCGGGGAGCTGTTTTTT. This translates into CSAGHRAVGTGELFF. The V gene is TRBV29-1, the J gene TRBJ2-2; D might be TRBD1 (6 bases). CDR3 length equals 15 residues. Germline values: CDR1 SQVTM, CDR2 ANQGSEA. The ends were cut back, 7 bases at V and 4 bases at J, with 19 bases in the middle.